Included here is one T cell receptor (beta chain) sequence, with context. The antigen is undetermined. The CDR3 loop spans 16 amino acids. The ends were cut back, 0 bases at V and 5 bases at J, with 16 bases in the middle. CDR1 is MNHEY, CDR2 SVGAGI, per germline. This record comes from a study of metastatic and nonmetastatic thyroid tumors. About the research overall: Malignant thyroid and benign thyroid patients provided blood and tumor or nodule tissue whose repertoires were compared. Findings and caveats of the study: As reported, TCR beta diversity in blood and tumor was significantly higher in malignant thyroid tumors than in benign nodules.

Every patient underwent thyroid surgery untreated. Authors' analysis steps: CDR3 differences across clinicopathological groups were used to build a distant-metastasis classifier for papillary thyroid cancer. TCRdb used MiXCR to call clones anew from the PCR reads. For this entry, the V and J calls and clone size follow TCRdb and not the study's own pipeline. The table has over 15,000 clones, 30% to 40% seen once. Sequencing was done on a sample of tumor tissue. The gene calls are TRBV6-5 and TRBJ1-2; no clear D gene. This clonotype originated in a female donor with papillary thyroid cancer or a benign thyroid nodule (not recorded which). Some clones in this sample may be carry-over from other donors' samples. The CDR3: CASSYSWESLRYGYTF. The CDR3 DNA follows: TGTGCCAGCAGTTACTCTTGGGAGTCCCTCCGATATGGCTACACCTTC.